Listed below are T cell receptor beta chains from one sample, sequenced in a study of blood T cells in healthy people across ages. In TCRdb, the 5' RACE reads were re-called with MiXCR into one record per CDR3 protein. The data contain roughly 860,000 distinct CDR3 sequences, around 68% of them seen just once; the ten biggest clones take up about a quarter. Sequenced: blood. The receptor set was obtained from a man aged 25-45 years in good health. Each CDR3 is given with its conserved first and last residue. D genes are given only for firm matches. Size tells how often a clone was seen (once, few, many) or the class of an expanded clone, and some rows leave it out.

TRBD1	many	TRBJ2-6	TRBV5-1	TGCGCCAGCAGGGGACAGACCTCTGGGGCCAACGTCCTGACTTTC	CASRGQTSGANVLTF
TRBD2	few	TRBJ2-7	TRBV7-2	TGTGCCAGCAGCAATTGGGACGGGGGGGGCCACGAGCAGTACTTC	CASSNWDGGGHEQYF
NA	NA	TRBJ2-1	TRBV2	TGTGCCAGCAGTGAAGTAACGGGGCTTGGCAGCACTGAGCAGTTCTTC	CASSEVTGLGSTEQFF
TRBD2	many	TRBJ2-1	TRBV29-1	TGCAGCGCCAGAGGGGCGGGGGTTGGTGAGCAGTTCTTC	CSARGAGVGEQFF
TRBD2	NA	TRBJ2-7	TRBV6-2/TRBV6-3	TGTGCCAGCAGACAAAGAGCCGGGAGGGGGGGCCTCGGTGAGCAGTACTTC	CASRQRAGRGGLGEQYF
NA	NA	TRBJ2-7	TRBV9	TGTGCCAGCAGCACGGGCCCAAGACCCGACGAGCAGTACTTC	CASSTGPRPDEQYF
TRBD2	NA	TRBJ2-3	TRBV20-1	TGCAGTGCTAGGGCGGGGGGGGTTTCAGATACGCAGTATTTT	CSARAGGVSDTQYF
NA	NA	TRBJ2-3	TRBV9	TGTGCCAGCAGCGTAGCGGGGCGGGCGCAGTATTTT	CASSVAGRAQYF
NA	once	TRBJ2-5	TRBV20-1	TGCAGTGCTATTAAGTCGGAAGGGGGTTCGTCGCAAGAGACCCAGTACTTC	CSAIKSEGGSSQETQYF
TRBD1	many	TRBJ2-1	TRBV20-1	TGCAGTGCTAGGGCTGCAGGGACAGGGGTAAATGAGCAGTTCTTC	CSARAAGTGVNEQFF
TRBD1	NA	TRBJ2-7	TRBV7-2	TGTGCCAGCAGCATGGACAGGGGCTACGAGCAGTACTTC	CASSMDRGYEQYF
NA	NA	TRBJ2-2	TRBV6-6	TGTGCCAGCAGTTACTCTGCCGGCGGGGAGCTGTTTTTT	CASSYSAGGELFF
NA	NA	TRBJ2-2	TRBV4-3	TGCGCCAGCAGCCAAGTCGGCGGGATGAACACCGGGGAGCTGTTTTTT	CASSQVGGMNTGELFF
TRBD1	NA	TRBJ1-2	TRBV14	TGTGCCAGCAGCCCCGACAGGGGGCTCGGCTACACCTTC	CASSPDRGLGYTF
TRBD2	many	TRBJ2-1	TRBV4-3	TGCGCCAGCAGCCAAGCTAGCCTCGGGACTAGGGGCGATGAGCAGTTCTTC	CASSQASLGTRGDEQFF
NA	NA	TRBJ2-3	TRBV11-1	TGTGCCAGCAGCCGGGACCGCACATTTGATACGCAGTATTTT	CASSRDRTFDTQYF
NA	once	TRBJ1-1	TRBV10-3	TGTGCCACCTCGTTGGGGGAGGACACTGAAGCTTTCTTT	CATSLGEDTEAFF
NA	few	TRBJ2-4	TRBV29-1	TGCAGCGTTGAGGCCAGGGCTCTAGCCAAAAACATTCAGTACTTC	CSVEARALAKNIQYF
NA	few	TRBJ2-1	TRBV10-3	TGTGCCATCACAGCCTACAATGAGCAGTTCTTC	CAITAYNEQFF
NA	NA	TRBJ1-2	TRBV12-3/TRBV12-4	TGTGCCAGCAGTTTTAGACCGATAAACTATGGCTACACCTTC	CASSFRPINYGYTF
TRBD1	few	TRBJ1-2	TRBV27	TGTGCCAGCAGTTTAGGAACAGGGGAAGGCTACACCTTC	CASSLGTGEGYTF
NA	once	TRBJ1-3	TRBV12-3/TRBV12-4	TGTGCCAGCAGTCCCCCGGGCTCTGGAAACACCATATATTTT	CASSPPGSGNTIYF
NA	NA	TRBJ1-6	TRBV2	TGTGCCAGCAGTCTATGGCAGTGGGGGAACCTCCACTTT	CASSLWQWGNLHF
TRBD2	few	TRBJ2-1	TRBV20-1	TGCAGTGCTAGAAGGACTAGCGGGGGGCGCTCCTACAATGAGCAGTTCTTC	CSARRTSGGRSYNEQFF
NA	NA	TRBJ1-5	TRBV20-1	TGCAGTGCAAGCGGTTACGACAGGATCAATCAGCCCCAGCATTTT	CSASGYDRINQPQHF
TRBD2	NA	TRBJ2-3	TRBV19	TGTACCAGTAGTACCAGCGGGACCAGCACAGATACGCAGTATTTT	CTSSTSGTSTDTQYF
NA	once	TRBJ2-7	TRBV13	TGTGCCAGCAGCTTAGCCCGGGGCAGCTCCTACGAGCAGTACTTC	CASSLARGSSYEQYF